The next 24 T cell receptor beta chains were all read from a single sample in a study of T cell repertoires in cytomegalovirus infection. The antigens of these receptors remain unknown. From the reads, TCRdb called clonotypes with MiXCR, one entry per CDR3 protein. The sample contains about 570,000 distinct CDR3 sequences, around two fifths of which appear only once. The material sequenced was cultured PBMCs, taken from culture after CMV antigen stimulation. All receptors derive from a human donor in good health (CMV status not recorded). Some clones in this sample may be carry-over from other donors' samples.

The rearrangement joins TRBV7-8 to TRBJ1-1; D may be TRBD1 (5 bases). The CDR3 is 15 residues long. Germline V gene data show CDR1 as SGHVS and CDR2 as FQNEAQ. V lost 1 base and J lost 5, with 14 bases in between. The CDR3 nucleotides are TGTGCCAGCAGCTTAGTGGCGGGGCGGGGGACTGAAGCTTTCTTT. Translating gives CASSLVAGRGTEAFF. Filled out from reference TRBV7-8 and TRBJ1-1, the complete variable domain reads GAGVSQSPRYKVAKRGQDVALRCDPISGHVSLFWYQQALGQGPEFLTYFQNEAQLDKSGLPSDRFFAERPEGSVSTLKIQRTQQEDSAVYLCASSLVAGRGTEAFFGQGTRLTVV.

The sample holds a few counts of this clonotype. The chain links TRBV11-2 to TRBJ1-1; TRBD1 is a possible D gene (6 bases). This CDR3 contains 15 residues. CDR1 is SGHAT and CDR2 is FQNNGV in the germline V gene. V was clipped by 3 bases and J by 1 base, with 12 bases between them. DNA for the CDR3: TGTGCCAGCAGCTTCAGGGCAGGGGCGAACACTGAAGCTTTCTTT. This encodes CASSFRAGANTEAFF. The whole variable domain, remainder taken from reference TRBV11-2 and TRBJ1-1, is EAGVAQSPRYKIIEKRQSVAFWCNPISGHATLYWYQQILGQGPKLLIQFQNNGVVDDSQLPKDRFSAERLKGVDSTLKIQPAKLEDSAVYLCASSFRAGANTEAFFGQGTRLTVV.

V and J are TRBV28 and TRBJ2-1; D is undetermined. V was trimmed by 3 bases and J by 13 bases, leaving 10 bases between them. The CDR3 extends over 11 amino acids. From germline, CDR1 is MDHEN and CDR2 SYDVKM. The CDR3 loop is CASSLMGPQFF. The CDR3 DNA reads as TGTGCCAGCAGTTTGATGGGTCCCCAGTTCTTC.

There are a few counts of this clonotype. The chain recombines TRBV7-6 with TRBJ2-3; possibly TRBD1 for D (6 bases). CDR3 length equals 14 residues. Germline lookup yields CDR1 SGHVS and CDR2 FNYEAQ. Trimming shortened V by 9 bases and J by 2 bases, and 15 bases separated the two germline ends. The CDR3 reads CARLQGWPTDTQYF. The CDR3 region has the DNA TGTGCCAGACTACAGGGATGGCCCACAGATACGCAGTATTTT.

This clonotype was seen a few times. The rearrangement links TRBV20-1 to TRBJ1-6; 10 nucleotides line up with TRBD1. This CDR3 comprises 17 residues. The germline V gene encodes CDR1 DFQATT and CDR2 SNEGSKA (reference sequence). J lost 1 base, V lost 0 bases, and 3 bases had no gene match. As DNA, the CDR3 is TGCAGTGCTAGAGATCGGGACAGGGGTTCCTATAATTCACCCCTCCACTTT. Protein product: CSARDRDRGSYNSPLHF.

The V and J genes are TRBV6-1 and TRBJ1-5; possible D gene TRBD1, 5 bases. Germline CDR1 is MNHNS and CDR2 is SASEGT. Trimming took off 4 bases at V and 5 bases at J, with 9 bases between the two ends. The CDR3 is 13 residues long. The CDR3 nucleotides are TGTGCCAGCAGTGGGGCGGGGGATCAGCCCCAGCATTTT. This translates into CASSGAGDQPQHF.

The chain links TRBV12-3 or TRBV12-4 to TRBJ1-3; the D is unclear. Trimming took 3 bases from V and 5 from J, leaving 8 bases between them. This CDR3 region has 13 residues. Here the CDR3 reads CASSLGSRNTIYF. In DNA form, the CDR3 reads TGTGCCAGCAGTTTGGGGTCGCGAAACACCATATATTTT.

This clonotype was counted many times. DNA for the CDR3: TGTGCCAGCAGCTCAGCTACATACGGGGAGCTGTTTTTT. Protein: CASSSATYGELFF. The gene calls are TRBV7-2 and TRBJ2-2, with unresolved D. The V end lost 4 bases, the J end lost 7 bases, and 10 bases lay between the germline ends. CDR3 length equals 13 residues. Germline V gives CDR1 SGHTA, CDR2 FQGNSA.

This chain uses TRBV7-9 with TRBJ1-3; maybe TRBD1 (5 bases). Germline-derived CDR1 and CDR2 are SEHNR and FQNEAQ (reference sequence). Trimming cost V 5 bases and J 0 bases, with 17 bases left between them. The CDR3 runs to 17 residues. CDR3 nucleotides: TGTGCCAGCAGCGGAAGGCGGGACGCCAACTCTGGAAACACCATATATTTT. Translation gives CASSGRRDANSGNTIYF.

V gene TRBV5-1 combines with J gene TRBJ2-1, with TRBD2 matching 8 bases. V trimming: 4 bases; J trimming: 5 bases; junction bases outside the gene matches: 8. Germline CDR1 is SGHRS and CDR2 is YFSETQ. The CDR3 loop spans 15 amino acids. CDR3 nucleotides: TGCGCCAGCAGCACCCAGAGCGGGGGAAACAATGAGCAGTTCTTC. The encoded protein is CASSTQSGGNNEQFF.

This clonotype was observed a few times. DNA for the CDR3: TGCAGTGCCACTGATAGCGGGGTCTCCTACAATGAGCAGTTCTTC. Its translation is CSATDSGVSYNEQFF. This chain uses TRBV20-1 with TRBJ2-1; 8 bases agree with TRBD2. With V trimmed by 6 bases and J by 0 bases, 7 bases remained unmatched. The CDR3 is 15 residues long. Germline CDR1 and CDR2: DFQATT and SNEGSKA (reference sequence).

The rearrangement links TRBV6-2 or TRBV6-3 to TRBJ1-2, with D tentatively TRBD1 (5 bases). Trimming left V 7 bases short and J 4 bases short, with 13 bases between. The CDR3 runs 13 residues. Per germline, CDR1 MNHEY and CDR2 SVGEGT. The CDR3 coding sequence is TGTGCCAGCACCCTAGGGGACCTCTATGGCTACACCTTC. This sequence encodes CASTLGDLYGYTF.

For the CDR3, the DNA is TGTGCCAGCAGCTTAGGGGCGTGGAACACTGAAGCTTTCTTT. Its protein product is CASSLGAWNTEAFF. This sequence joins TRBV7-3 and TRBJ1-1; D perhaps matches TRBD1 (5 bases). Germline V gene lookup returns CDR1 SGHTA and CDR2 FQGTGA. This CDR3 spans 14 amino acids. Trimming removed 2 bases from V and 1 base from J, with 8 bases in between.

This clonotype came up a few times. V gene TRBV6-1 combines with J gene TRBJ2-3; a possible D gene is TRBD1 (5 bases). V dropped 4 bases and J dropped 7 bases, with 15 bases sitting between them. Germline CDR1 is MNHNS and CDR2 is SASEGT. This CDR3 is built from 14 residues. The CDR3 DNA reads TGTGCCAGCAGTGTCAAAGGGGCTCTGAATACGCAGTATTTT. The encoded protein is CASSVKGALNTQYF.

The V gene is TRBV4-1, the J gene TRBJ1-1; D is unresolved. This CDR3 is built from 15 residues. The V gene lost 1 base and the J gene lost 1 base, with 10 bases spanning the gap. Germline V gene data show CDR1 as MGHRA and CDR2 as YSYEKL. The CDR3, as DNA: TGCGCCAGCAGCCAAGGTCCGGGTTGGAACACTGAAGCTTTCTTT. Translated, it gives CASSQGPGWNTEAFF.

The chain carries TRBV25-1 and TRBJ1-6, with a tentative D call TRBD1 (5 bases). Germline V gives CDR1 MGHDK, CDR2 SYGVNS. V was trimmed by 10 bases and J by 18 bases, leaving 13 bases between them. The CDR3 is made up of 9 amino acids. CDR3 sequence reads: CATGALRHF. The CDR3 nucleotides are TGTGCCACCGGGGCCCTTCGCCACTTT. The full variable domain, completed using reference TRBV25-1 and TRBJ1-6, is EADIYQTPRYLVIGTGKKITLECSQTMGHDKMYWYQQDPGMELHLIHYSYGVNSTEKGDLSSESTVSRIRTEHFPLTLESARPSHTSQYLCATGALRHFGNGTRLTVT.

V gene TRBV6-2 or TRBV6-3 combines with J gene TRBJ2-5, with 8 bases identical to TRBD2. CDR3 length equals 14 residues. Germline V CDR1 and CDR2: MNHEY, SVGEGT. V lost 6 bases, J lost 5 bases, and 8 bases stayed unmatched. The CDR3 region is CASSLGLAVETQYF. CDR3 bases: TGTGCCAGCAGCCTCGGACTAGCTGTGGAGACCCAGTACTTC.

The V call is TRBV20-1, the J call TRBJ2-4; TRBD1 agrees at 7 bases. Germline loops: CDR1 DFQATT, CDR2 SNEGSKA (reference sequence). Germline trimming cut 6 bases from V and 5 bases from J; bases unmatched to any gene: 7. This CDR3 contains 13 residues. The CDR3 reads CSALPGQQNIQYF. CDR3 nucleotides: TGCAGTGCGTTGCCGGGACAGCAAAACATTCAGTACTTC.

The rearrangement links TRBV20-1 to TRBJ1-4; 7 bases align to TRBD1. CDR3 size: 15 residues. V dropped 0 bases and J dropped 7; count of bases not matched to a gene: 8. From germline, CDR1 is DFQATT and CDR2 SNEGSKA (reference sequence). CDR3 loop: CSARDPDRAGEKLFF. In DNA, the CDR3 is TGCAGTGCTAGAGACCCAGACAGGGCGGGTGAAAAACTGTTTTTT.

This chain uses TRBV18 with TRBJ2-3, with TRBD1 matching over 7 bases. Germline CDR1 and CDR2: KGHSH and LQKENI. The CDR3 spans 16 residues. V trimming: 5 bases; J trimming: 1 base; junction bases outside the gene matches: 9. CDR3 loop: CASSVRQGDGTDTQYF. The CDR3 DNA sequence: TGTGCCAGCTCAGTAAGGCAGGGGGACGGCACAGATACGCAGTATTTT.

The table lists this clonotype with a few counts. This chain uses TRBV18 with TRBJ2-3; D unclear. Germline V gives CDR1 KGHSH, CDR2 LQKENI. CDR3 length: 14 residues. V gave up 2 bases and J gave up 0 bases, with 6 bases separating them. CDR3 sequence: CASSPASSTDTQYF. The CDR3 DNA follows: TGTGCCAGCTCACCAGCCTCTAGCACAGATACGCAGTATTTT.

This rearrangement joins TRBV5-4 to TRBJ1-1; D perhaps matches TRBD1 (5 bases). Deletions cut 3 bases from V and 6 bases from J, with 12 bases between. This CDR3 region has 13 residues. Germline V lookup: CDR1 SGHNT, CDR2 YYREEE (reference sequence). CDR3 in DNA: TGTGCCAGCAGCTGGTCGCAGGGTTCTGAAGCTTTCTTT. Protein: CASSWSQGSEAFF.

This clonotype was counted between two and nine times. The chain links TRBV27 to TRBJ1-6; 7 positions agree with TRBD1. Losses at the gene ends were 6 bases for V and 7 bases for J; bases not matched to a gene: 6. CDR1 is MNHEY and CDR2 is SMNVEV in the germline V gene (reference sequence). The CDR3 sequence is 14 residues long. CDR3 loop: CASRTGTENSPLHF. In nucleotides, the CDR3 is TGTGCCAGCAGGACCGGGACAGAAAATTCACCCCTCCACTTT.

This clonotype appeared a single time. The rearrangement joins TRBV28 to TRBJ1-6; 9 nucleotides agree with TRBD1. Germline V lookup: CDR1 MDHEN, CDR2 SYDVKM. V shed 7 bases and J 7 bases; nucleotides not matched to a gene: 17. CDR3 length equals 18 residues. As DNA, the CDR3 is TGTGCCAGCACCGACCGGGACAGGGCCTACCTGAGGAATTCACCCCTCCACTTT. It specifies CASTDRDRAYLRNSPLHF. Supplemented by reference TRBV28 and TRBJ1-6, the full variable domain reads DVKVTQSSRYLVKRTGEKVFLECVQDMDHENMFWYRQDPGLGLRLIYFSYDVKMKEKGDIPEGYSVSREKKERFSLILESASTNQTSMYLCASTDRDRAYLRNSPLHFGNGTRLTVT.